The 2 T cell receptor beta chains in this list originate from one sample, sequenced in a study of response to subunit inactivated influenza vaccine. MiXCR, applied by TCRdb to the RT-PCR reads, yields one record per CDR3 protein. The data contain about 520,000 distinct CDR3 sequences, about 10% of them singletons. The material sequenced was PBMCs from blood, taken about 40 days after vaccination. The receptor set was obtained from a man aged 45-65 years who received an inactivated influenza vaccine.

The chain is built from TRBV27 and TRBJ2-1, with 8 bases identical to TRBD2. Losses at the gene ends were 2 bases for V and 4 bases for J; bases not matched to a gene: 7. Germline V gene lookup returns CDR1 MNHEY and CDR2 SMNVEV (reference sequence). CDR3 length equals 16 residues. For the CDR3, the DNA is TGTGCCAGCAGTTTAGACCAGCGGGGGCCTTACAATGAGCAGTTCTTC. Translation: CASSLDQRGPYNEQFF.

The genes are TRBV28 and TRBJ2-2, with D unclear. From germline, CDR1 is MDHEN and CDR2 SYDVKM. The CDR3 has 14 amino acids. V lost 4 bases, J lost 5 bases, and 11 bases lay in between. For the CDR3, the DNA is TGTGCCAGCAGTTACCAGGAATGGACCGGGGAGCTGTTTTTT. Translation: CASSYQEWTGELFF.